Each of the 21 T cell receptor beta chains below was sequenced from the same sample in a study of blood T cell repertoires in COVID-19. Sequencing used immunoSEQ multiplex PCR; TCRdb keeps in-frame clones, though not all of them. The table lists more than 95,000 clones, approximately 80% of them singletons, with more than 35% in the top ten. The source material was peripheral blood. These receptors were obtained from a man in his forties or fifties with active or convalescent COVID-19.

With regard to this clone: The sample holds other DNA sequences that translate to the same CDR3. The chain recombines TRBV7-9 with TRBJ1-2; TRBD1 is a possible D gene (6 bases). V was shortened by 5 bases and J by 5 bases, with 12 bases between the two germline ends. Germline CDR1 and CDR2: SEHNR and FQNEAQ (reference sequence). The CDR3 has 13 amino acids. As DNA, the CDR3 is TGTGCCAGCAGCCCGCGGACAGCTTATGGCTACACCTTC. Translating it yields CASSPRTAYGYTF. Full variable domain (outside the CDR3, taken from reference TRBV7-9 and TRBJ1-2): DTGVSQNPRHKITKRGQNVTFRCDPISEHNRLYWYRQTLGQGPEFLTYFQNEAQLEKSRLLSDRFSAERPKGSFSTLEIQRTEQGDSAMYLCASSPRTAYGYTFGSGTRLTVV.

CDR3 residues: CASSLQGAGGYTF. The CDR3 DNA sequence: TGTGCCAGCAGCCTACAGGGGGCTGGTGGCTACACCTTC. The V call is TRBV7-8, the J call TRBJ1-2, with 9 bases matching TRBD1. J was trimmed by 7 bases and V by 5 bases; bases with no gene match: 5. Germline CDR1 reads SGHVS; CDR2 reads FQNEAQ. CDR3 length: 13 amino acids.

The chain couples TRBV29-1 to TRBJ1-1; TRBD1 aligns across 7 bases. V was pared by 7 bases and J by 0 bases, with 11 bases of the junction left unmatched. The germline V gene has CDR1 SQVTM and CDR2 ANQGSEA. This CDR3 is 15 amino acids long. In DNA, the CDR3 is TGCAGCGCCGAACCTAGACAGGGACTGAACACTGAAGCTTTCTTT. Translated, it gives CSAEPRQGLNTEAFF.

The chain carries TRBV27 and TRBJ2-7; 7 nucleotides agree with TRBD2. The trim removed 8 bases at V and 4 bases at J, leaving 8 bases unmatched. The CDR3 spans 13 residues. Germline CDR1 and CDR2: MNHEY and SMNVEV (reference sequence). CDR3 region: CASGRGPLYEQYF. DNA for the CDR3: TGTGCCAGCGGGAGGGGCCCCCTTTACGAGCAGTACTTC.

About this clone: Other DNA sequences from this sample encode an identical CDR3 as well. This chain joins TRBV6-5 and TRBJ1-1; 7 positions agree with TRBD1. The CDR3 contains 13 residues. Unmatched junction bases numbered 1, after V lost 5 bases and J lost 1 base. The germline V gene has CDR1 MNHEY and CDR2 SVGAGI. Written as DNA, the CDR3 is TGTGCCAGCAGTAGACAGGGGAACACTGAAGCTTTCTTT. Encoded protein: CASSRQGNTEAFF.

The rearrangement links TRBV25-1 to TRBJ2-3; D perhaps matches TRBD2 (5 bases). The V gene's germline CDR1 is MGHDK and CDR2 SYGVNS. Trimming stripped 8 bases from V and 2 bases from J, with 11 bases between. The CDR3 has 13 amino acids. Written as DNA, the CDR3 is TGTGCCAGCGGACTGAACCCCACAGATACGCAGTATTTT. It translates to CASGLNPTDTQYF. The variable domain in full, completed from reference TRBV25-1 and TRBJ2-3, reads EADIYQTPRYLVIGTGKKITLECSQTMGHDKMYWYQQDPGMELHLIHYSYGVNSTEKGDLSSESTVSRIRTEHFPLTLESARPSHTSQYLCASGLNPTDTQYFGPGTRLTVL.

The chain recombines TRBV11-3 with TRBJ2-7; D gene uncertain. Germline V gene lookup returns CDR1 SGHNT and CDR2 YENEEA. Trimming removed 5 bases from V and 2 bases from J, with 19 bases in between. The CDR3 contains 16 residues. DNA of the CDR3: TGTGCCAGCAGCGCCCCCCCCGCGGAGAATACCTACGAGCAGTACTTC. Protein sequence: CASSAPPAENTYEQYF. Filled out from reference TRBV11-3 and TRBJ2-7, the complete variable domain reads EAGVVQSPRYKIIEKKQPVAFWCNPISGHNTLYWYLQNLGQGPELLIRYENEEAVDDSQLPKDRFSAERLKGVDSTLKIQPAELGDSAVYLCASSAPPAENTYEQYFGPGTRLTVT.

The CDR3 DNA follows: TGTGCCAGCAGTTTACGGGAGAGCTCCTACAATGAGCAGTTCTTC. Translated, it gives CASSLRESSYNEQFF. The chain carries TRBV27 and TRBJ2-1; D may be TRBD2 (6 bases). The length of the CDR3 is 15 residues. The germline V gene has CDR1 MNHEY and CDR2 SMNVEV (reference sequence). The V end lost 2 bases, the J end lost 0 bases, and 8 bases lay between the germline ends.

The V call is TRBV30, the J call TRBJ1-3, with 8 bases identical to TRBD1. This CDR3 has 17 amino acids. The germline V gene encodes CDR1 GTSNPN and CDR2 SVGIG (reference sequence). V shed 7 bases and J 0 bases; nucleotides not matched to a gene: 14. CDR3 protein: CASATGVAFSSGNTIYF. The CDR3 coding sequence is TGTGCCTCCGCGACAGGGGTCGCCTTCAGCTCTGGAAACACCATATATTTT.

The count of this clone is one. V is TRBV30 and J is TRBJ1-3; 7 bases align to TRBD1. Germline V CDR1 and CDR2: GTSNPN, SVGIG (reference sequence). The CDR3 sequence is 13 residues long. V was pared by 5 bases and J by 4 bases, with 5 bases of the junction left unmatched. Here the CDR3 reads CAWEGARGNTIYF. The DNA for the CDR3 is TGTGCCTGGGAGGGGGCGCGAGGAAACACCATATATTTT.

This chain connects TRBV18 to TRBJ1-4, with TRBD1 identical over 7 bases. The CDR3 loop spans 15 amino acids. Trimming cost V 5 bases and J 3 bases; bases outside gene matches: 6. Germline-derived CDR1 and CDR2 are KGHSH and LQKENI. CDR3 bases: TGTGCCAGCTCAGAGCAGGGGGACGCTAATGAAAAACTGTTTTTT. Its translation: CASSEQGDANEKLFF.

This clone was observed a single time. The chain employs TRBV30 and TRBJ2-7; 7 bases match TRBD1. This CDR3 contains 15 residues. Germline loops: CDR1 GTSNPN, CDR2 SVGIG (reference sequence). J gave up 3 bases and V 5 bases, and 13 bases lay outside the gene matches. The DNA for the CDR3 is TGTGCCTGGGAGAAGCAGGGGGTCCCCTACTACGAGCAGTACTTC. Its protein product is CAWEKQGVPYYEQYF.

Only a few counts were recorded for this clone. The CDR3 here is CASSPKWREGDTQYF. CDR3 DNA: TGTGCCAGCAGTCCAAAGTGGCGGGAGGGAGATACGCAGTATTTT. The chain recombines TRBV7-9 with TRBJ2-3; TRBD2 agrees at 9 bases. V dropped 6 bases and J dropped 5; count of bases not matched to a gene: 9. The CDR3 loop spans 15 amino acids. Germline loops: CDR1 SEHNR, CDR2 FQNEAQ (reference sequence).

This clone was detected a few times. The chain carries TRBV7-3 and TRBJ1-6; perhaps TRBD1 as D (5 bases). V dropped 3 bases and J dropped 9 bases, with 12 bases sitting between them. The CDR3 covers 14 residues. Germline CDR1 SGHTA, CDR2 FQGTGA. CDR3 sequence reads: CASSLSGVASPLHF. The DNA of the CDR3 is TGTGCCAGCAGCTTGTCGGGGGTCGCTTCACCCCTCCACTTT.

The chain uses TRBV7-8 and TRBJ2-5; 10 positions match TRBD2. CDR1 is SGHVS, CDR2 FQNEAQ, per germline. J was trimmed by 7 bases and V by 5 bases; bases with no gene match: 4. CDR3 size: 13 residues. The CDR3 is CASSRAGGVTQYF. The CDR3 DNA is TGTGCCAGCAGCCGAGCGGGGGGGGTGACCCAGTACTTC. The full variable domain, in which reference TRBV7-8 and TRBJ2-5 provide the parts outside the CDR3, is GAGVSQSPRYKVAKRGQDVALRCDPISGHVSLFWYQQALGQGPEFLTYFQNEAQLDKSGLPSDRFFAERPEGSVSTLKIQRTQQEDSAVYLCASSRAGGVTQYFGPGTRLLVL.

The chain couples TRBV27 to TRBJ2-4; TRBD1 matches at 9 bases. The CDR3 totals 15 residues. Germline loops: CDR1 MNHEY, CDR2 SMNVEV (reference sequence). Trimming removed 5 bases from V and 9 bases from J; junction bases left unmatched: 11. The CDR3, as DNA: TGTGCCAGCAGTCCTACCGGGACAGGGTACAGCATTCAGTACTTC. Its protein is CASSPTGTGYSIQYF.

The V and J genes are TRBV28 and TRBJ2-3; 9 bases are shared with TRBD2. Germline V lookup: CDR1 MDHEN, CDR2 SYDVKM. J lost 2 bases, V lost 4 bases, and 10 bases had no gene match. The CDR3 extends over 17 amino acids. CDR3 residues: CASSSTQTSGYTDTQYF. Here the CDR3 DNA reads TGTGCCAGCAGTTCGACCCAGACTAGCGGTTACACAGATACGCAGTATTTT.

The J gene is TRBJ2-3, the V gene TRBV6-5; 9 bases align to TRBD2. Germline V gives CDR1 MNHEY, CDR2 SVGAGI. This CDR3 is 15 amino acids long. CDR3 region: CALLRAGGATDTQYF. The CDR3 region has the DNA TGTGCTTTACTCCGTGCGGGGGGGGCCACAGATACGCAGTATTTT.

The chain joins TRBV7-2 to TRBJ2-1; D is ambiguous. Germline lookup yields CDR1 SGHTA and CDR2 FQGNSA. The CDR3 sequence is 13 residues long. Between the trimmed V and J ends, which lost 3 bases and 9 bases, there was a span of 12 bases. The CDR3 spells CASSFSPPGEQFF. CDR3 in DNA: TGTGCCAGCAGCTTCAGCCCCCCGGGTGAGCAGTTCTTC.

This rearrangement joins TRBV30 to TRBJ1-5, with 9 bases that match TRBD1. Looked up from germline, CDR1 is GTSNPN and CDR2 is SVGIG (reference sequence). The CDR3 is 14 amino acids. V was clipped by 5 bases and J by 0 bases; unmatched bases: 2. The DNA of the CDR3 is TGTGCCTGGGGGACAGGGAATAGCAATCAGCCCCAGCATTTT. As protein: CAWGTGNSNQPQHF. The full variable domain, in which reference TRBV30 and TRBJ1-5 provide the parts outside the CDR3, is SQTIHQWPATLVQPVGSPLSLECTVEGTSNPNLYWYRQAAGRGLQLLFYSVGIGQISSEVPQNLSASRPQDRQFILSSKKLLLSDSGFYLCAWGTGNSNQPQHFGDGTRLSIL.

The V gene is TRBV12-5, the J gene TRBJ2-1; weak D call: TRBD2 (5 bases). Per the germline V gene, CDR1 is LGHNT and CDR2 is FRNRAP. Between the trimmed V and J ends, which lost 6 bases and 1 base, there was a span of 13 bases. CDR3 length equals 15 residues. The CDR3 DNA reads TGTGCTAGTGGGCCGGTAGGCGGGTCCTACAATGAGCAGTTCTTC. Translated, it gives CASGPVGGSYNEQFF.